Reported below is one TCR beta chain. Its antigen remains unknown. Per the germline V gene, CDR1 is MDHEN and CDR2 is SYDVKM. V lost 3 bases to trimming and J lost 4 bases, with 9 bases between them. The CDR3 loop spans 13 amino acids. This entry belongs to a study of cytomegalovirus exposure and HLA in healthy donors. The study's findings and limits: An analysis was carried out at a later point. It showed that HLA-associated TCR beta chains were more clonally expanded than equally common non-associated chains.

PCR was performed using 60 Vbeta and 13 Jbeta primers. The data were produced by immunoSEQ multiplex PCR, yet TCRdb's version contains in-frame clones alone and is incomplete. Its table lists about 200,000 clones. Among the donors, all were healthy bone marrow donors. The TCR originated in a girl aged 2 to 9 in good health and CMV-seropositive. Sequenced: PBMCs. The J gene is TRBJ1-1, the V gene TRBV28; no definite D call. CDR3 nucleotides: TGTGCCAGCAGTTTTTATTCGGGCACTGAAGCTTTCTTT. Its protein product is CASSFYSGTEAFF.